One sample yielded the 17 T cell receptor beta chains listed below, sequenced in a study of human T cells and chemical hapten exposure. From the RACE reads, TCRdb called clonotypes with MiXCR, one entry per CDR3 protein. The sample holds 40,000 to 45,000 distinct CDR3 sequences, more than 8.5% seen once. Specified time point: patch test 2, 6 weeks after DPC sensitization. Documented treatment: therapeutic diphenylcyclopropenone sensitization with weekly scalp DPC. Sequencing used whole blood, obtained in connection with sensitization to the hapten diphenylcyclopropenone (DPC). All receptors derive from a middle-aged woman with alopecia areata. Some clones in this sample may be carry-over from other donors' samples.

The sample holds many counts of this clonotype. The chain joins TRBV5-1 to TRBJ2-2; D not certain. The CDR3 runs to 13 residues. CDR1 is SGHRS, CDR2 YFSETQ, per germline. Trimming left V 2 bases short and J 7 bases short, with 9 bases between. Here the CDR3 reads CASSLGWSGELFF. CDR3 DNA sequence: TGCGCCAGCAGCTTAGGTTGGAGCGGGGAGCTGTTTTTT.

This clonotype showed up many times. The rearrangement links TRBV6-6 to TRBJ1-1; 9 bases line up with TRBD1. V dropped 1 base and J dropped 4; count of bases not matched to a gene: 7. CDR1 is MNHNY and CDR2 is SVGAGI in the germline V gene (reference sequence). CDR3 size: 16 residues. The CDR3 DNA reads TGTGCCAGCAGTTACTTAGGACAGGGGAGTGGCACTGAAGCTTTCTTT. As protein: CASSYLGQGSGTEAFF.

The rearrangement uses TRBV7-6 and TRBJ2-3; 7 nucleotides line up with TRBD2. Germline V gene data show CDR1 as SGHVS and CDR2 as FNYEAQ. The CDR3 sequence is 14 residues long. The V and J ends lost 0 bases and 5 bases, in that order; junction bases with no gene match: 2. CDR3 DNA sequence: TGTGCCAGCAGCTTAGCGGGGAGGGGAGATACGCAGTATTTT. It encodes CASSLAGRGDTQYF.

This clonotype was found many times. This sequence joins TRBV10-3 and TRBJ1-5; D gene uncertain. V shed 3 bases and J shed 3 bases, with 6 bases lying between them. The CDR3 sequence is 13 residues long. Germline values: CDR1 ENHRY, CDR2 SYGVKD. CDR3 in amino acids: CAISEVDNQPQHF. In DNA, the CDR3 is TGTGCCATCAGTGAAGTGGACAATCAGCCCCAGCATTTT.

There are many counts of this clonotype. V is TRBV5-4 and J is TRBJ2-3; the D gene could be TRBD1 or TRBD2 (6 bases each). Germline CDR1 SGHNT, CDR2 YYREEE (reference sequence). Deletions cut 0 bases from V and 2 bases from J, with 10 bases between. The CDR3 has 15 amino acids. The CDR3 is CASSLEGGPTDTQYF. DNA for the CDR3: TGTGCCAGCAGCTTGGAGGGGGGCCCCACAGATACGCAGTATTTT. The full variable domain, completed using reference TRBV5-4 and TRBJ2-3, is ETGVTQSPTHLIKTRGQQVTLRCSSQSGHNTVSWYQQALGQGPQFIFQYYREEENGRGNFPPRFSGLQFPNYSSELNVNALELDDSALYLCASSLEGGPTDTQYFGPGTRLTVL.

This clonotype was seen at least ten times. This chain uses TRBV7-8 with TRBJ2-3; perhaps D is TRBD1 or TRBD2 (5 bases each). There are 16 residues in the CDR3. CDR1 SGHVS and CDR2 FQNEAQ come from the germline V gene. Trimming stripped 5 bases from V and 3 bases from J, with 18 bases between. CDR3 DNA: TGTGCCAGCAGCCCTACCCCAGGGACCGTAACAGATACGCAGTATTTT. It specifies CASSPTPGTVTDTQYF.

The CDR3 nucleotides are TGTGCCAGCAGTACGGACAGCTCCTACAATGAGCAGTTCTTC. Its translation is CASSTDSSYNEQFF. The chain employs TRBV2 and TRBJ2-1; weak D call: TRBD1 (6 bases). CDR1 is SNHLY, CDR2 FYNNEI, per germline. CDR3 length: 14 residues. V dropped 5 bases and J dropped 0 bases, with 8 bases sitting between them.

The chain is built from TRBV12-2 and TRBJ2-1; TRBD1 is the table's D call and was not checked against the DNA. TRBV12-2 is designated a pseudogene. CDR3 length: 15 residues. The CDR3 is CASRSNLIKGQGMIF. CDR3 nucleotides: TGTGCAAGTCGCTCAAACCTTATCAAGGGACAGGGAATGATCTTC.

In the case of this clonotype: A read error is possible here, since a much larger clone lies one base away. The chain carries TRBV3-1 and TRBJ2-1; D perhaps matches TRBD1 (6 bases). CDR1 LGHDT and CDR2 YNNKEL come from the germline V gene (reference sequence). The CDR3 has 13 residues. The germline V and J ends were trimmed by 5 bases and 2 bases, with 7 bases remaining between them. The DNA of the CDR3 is TGTGCCAGCAGCAAGGGGGCCTACAATGAGCAGTTCTTC. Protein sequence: CASSKGAYNEQFF.

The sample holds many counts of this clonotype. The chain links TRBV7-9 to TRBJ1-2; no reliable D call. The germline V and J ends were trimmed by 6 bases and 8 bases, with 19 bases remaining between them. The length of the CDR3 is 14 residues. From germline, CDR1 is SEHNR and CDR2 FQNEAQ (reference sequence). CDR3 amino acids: CASSKHGPSDGYTF. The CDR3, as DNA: TGTGCCAGCAGTAAACACGGCCCATCCGACGGCTACACCTTC.

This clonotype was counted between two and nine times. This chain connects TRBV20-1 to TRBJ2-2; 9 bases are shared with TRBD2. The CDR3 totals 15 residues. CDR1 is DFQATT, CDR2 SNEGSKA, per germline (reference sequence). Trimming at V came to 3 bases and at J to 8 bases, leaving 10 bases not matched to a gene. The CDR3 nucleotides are TGCAGTGCTAGTCTTAGCGGGGGCATTCCAGGGGAGCTGTTTTTT. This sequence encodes CSASLSGGIPGELFF.

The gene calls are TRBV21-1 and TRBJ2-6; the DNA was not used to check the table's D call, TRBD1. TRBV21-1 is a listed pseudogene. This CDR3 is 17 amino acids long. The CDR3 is CASSKVSLVSGANVLTF. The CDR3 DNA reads TGTGCCAGCAGCAAAGTGTCCTTGGTCTCTGGGGCCAACGTCCTGACTTTC.

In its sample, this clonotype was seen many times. The CDR3 loop is CASSLRVSSYNSPLHF. In nucleotides, the CDR3 is TGTGCCAGCAGCCTCAGGGTCAGCTCCTATAATTCACCCCTCCACTTT. The chain uses TRBV7-2 and TRBJ1-6; weak D call: TRBD1 (5 bases). The CDR3 runs 16 residues. V shed 5 bases and J shed 0 bases, with 11 bases lying between them. Germline V gene lookup returns CDR1 SGHTA and CDR2 FQGNSA.

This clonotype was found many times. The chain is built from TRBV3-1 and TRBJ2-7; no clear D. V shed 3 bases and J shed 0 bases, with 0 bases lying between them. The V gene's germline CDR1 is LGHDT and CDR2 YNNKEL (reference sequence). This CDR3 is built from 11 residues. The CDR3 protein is CASSHSYEQYF. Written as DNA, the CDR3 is TGTGCCAGCAGCCACTCCTACGAGCAGTACTTC.

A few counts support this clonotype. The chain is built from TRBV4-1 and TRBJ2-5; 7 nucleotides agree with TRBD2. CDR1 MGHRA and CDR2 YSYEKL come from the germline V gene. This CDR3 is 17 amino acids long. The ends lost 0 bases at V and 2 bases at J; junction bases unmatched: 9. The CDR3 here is CASSQEGGFALQETQYF. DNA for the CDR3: TGCGCCAGCAGCCAAGAGGGGGGGTTCGCCTTACAAGAGACCCAGTACTTC.

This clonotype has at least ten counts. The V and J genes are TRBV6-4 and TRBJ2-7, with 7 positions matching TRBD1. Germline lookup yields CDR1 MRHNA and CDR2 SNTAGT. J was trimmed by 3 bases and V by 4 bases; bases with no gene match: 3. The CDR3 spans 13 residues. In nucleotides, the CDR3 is TGTGCCAGCAGTGCCGGGACAGACTACGAGCAGTACTTC. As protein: CASSAGTDYEQYF.

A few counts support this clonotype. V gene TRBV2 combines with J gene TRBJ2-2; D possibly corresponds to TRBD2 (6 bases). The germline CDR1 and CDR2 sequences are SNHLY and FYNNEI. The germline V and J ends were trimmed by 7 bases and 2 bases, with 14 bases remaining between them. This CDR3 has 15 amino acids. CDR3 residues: CASKWLASNTGELFF. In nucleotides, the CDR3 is TGTGCCAGCAAATGGCTAGCGTCAAACACCGGGGAGCTGTTTTTT.